This record covers a single T cell receptor (beta chain). Its antigen is undetermined. The sample comes from a study of CD8+ T cells in alopecia areata. Treatment given: oral pan-JAK inhibitor, 5-10 mg twice daily. Lesional scalp punch biopsies and peripheral blood came from alopecia areata patients. Study outcomes and limitations: Scalp lesions, especially in alopecia totalis/universalis, had higher clonality than normal scalp. On tofacitinib, scalp clonality and expanded CD8+ clones among top 100 fell significantly. Many expanded lesional clones persisted during tofacitinib (in both scalp and blood).

TCR sequencing used cDNA made by reverse transcription of extracted RNA. Sequenced by immunoSEQ multiplex PCR; TCRdb stores in-frame clones only, minus some. The table records about 210,000 clones, 35% to 40% of them present only once. Germline CDR1 and CDR2: MNHEY and SMNVEV (reference sequence). CDR3 length equals 15 residues. Trimming took off 6 bases at V and 2 bases at J, with 17 bases between the two ends. This sequence originates from a human donor with alopecia areata. The sequencing here drew on CD4+ T cells sorted from blood, taken at approximately week 30, from a patient treated with tofacitinib. This chain uses TRBV27 with TRBJ2-7; TRBD1 is a possible D gene (5 bases). The CDR3 protein is CASSRLGVGAYEQYF. In nucleotides, the CDR3 is TGTGCCAGCAGCCGACTCGGAGTAGGGGCCTACGAGCAGTACTTC.